The sequence of this TCR beta chain was determined in a study of cytomegalovirus exposure and HLA in healthy donors. General observations from the study: Among TCR beta chains, those listed as cytomegalovirus-associated numbered fewer than 200.

A word on this clone: Its specificity is unknown.

It was with 60 Vbeta and 13 Jbeta primers that the PCR ran. Using immunoSEQ multiplex PCR, the repertoire was profiled, and TCRdb retains in-frame clones only, with some absent. The table lists 60,000 to 70,000 clones, about 71% of them singletons. CDR1 SGHRS and CDR2 YFSETQ come from the germline V gene. This CDR3 is 15 amino acids long. Trimming pared 2 bases from V and 0 bases from J, leaving 10 bases between. The sample taken for sequencing was PBMCs. The V call is TRBV5-1, the J call TRBJ2-3; D is unclear. The receptor comes from a man in his 60s in good health and CMV-seropositive. The CDR3 loop is CASSLGQESTDTQYF. CDR3 coding DNA: TGCGCCAGCAGCTTAGGTCAGGAAAGCACAGATACGCAGTATTTT.